What follows describes a single T cell receptor beta chain. The antigen remains undetermined. V lost 7 bases and J 12 bases, leaving 16 bases between the germline ends. CDR3 size: 12 residues. Germline V gene data show CDR1 as MNHGY and CDR2 as SAAAGT. The PCR ran on 60 Vbeta and 13 Jbeta primers. The repertoire was sequenced with immunoSEQ multiplex PCR; TCRdb's copy has only in-frame clones and lacks some. The sample holds about 150,000 clones, 79% seen once. These data are taken from a study of cytomegalovirus exposure and HLA in healthy donors. Across the whole study: Unique TCR beta sequences numbering 117 million came from approximately 180 million T cells in an earlier analysis. Broader study findings: In a later analysis, TCR beta V- and J-gene trimming was associated with a missense DCLRE1C variant.

This receptor was obtained from a man aged 25-45 years in good health and CMV-seropositive. The V and J genes are TRBV6-8 and TRBJ1-3, with D perhaps TRBD1 (6 bases). Input material: PBMCs. In DNA, the CDR3 is TGTGCCAGCACGACAGGCCCCGATGGCATATATTTT. As protein: CASTTGPDGIYF.